Below, 18 T cell receptor beta chains from the same sample are listed, as sequenced in a study of OX40 agonist ivuxolimab in advanced cancers. Repertoires were generated with immunoSEQ multiplex PCR, while TCRdb's copy carries only in-frame clones and drops some. The sample includes tens of thousands of clones, approximately 89% of them seen just once. The sample here was CD4+ or CD8+ T cells sorted from blood, taken in a trial of the OX40 agonist ivuxolimab. These receptors were taken from an adult with an advanced solid tumor such as melanoma, head and neck, liver or kidney cancer.

The chain recombines TRBV27 with TRBJ2-3; D ambiguous. The germline gives CDR1 MNHEY, CDR2 SMNVEV (reference sequence). V lost 6 bases and J lost 3, with 19 bases in between. This CDR3 spans 16 amino acids. The CDR3 reads CASSPLYYNQTDTQYF. In DNA, the CDR3 is TGTGCCAGCAGCCCTCTATACTATAACCAGACAGATACGCAGTATTTT.

The V gene is TRBV7-8, the J gene TRBJ1-5; D not certain. V lost 0 bases to trimming and J lost 4 bases, with 7 bases between them. The CDR3 totals 14 residues. CDR1 is SGHVS and CDR2 is FQNEAQ in the germline V gene. The CDR3 region has the DNA TGTGCCAGCAGCTTAGCGGGCGGGAATCAGCCCCAGCATTTT. It translates to CASSLAGGNQPQHF.

The rearrangement uses TRBV27 and TRBJ2-3, with 7 bases aligning to TRBD1. CDR1 and CDR2 from the germline V gene are MNHEY and SMNVEV (reference sequence). V dropped 1 base and J dropped 2; count of bases not matched to a gene: 6. The CDR3 covers 16 residues. The CDR3 DNA sequence: TGTGCCAGCAGTTTATGGGGGACAGAACCCACAGATACGCAGTATTTT. Translating gives CASSLWGTEPTDTQYF.

V gene TRBV4-1 combines with J gene TRBJ1-4; no firm D call. V lost 1 base to trimming and J lost 0 bases, with 6 bases between them. The CDR3 spans 15 residues. Germline CDR1 MGHRA, CDR2 YSYEKL. The CDR3 reads CASSQGGATNEKLFF. As DNA, the CDR3 is TGCGCCAGCAGCCAAGGCGGCGCAACTAATGAAAAACTGTTTTTT.

The V gene is TRBV5-6, the J gene TRBJ1-2; tentatively, D is TRBD1 (6 bases). Germline loops: CDR1 SGHDT, CDR2 YYEEEE. The CDR3 is 12 residues long. V was trimmed by 5 bases and J by 13 bases, leaving 18 bases between them. The CDR3 nucleotides read TGTGCCAGCAGTTCAGGGGATATGGGTGCCACCTTC. Encoded protein: CASSSGDMGATF. Full variable domain (rest looked up from reference TRBV5-6 and TRBJ1-2): DAGVTQSPTHLIKTRGQQVTLRCSPKSGHDTVSWYQQALGQGPQFIFQYYEEEERQRGNFPDRFSGHQFPNYSSELNVNALLLGDSALYLCASSSGDMGATFGSGTRLTVV.

The rearrangement joins TRBV5-6 to TRBJ1-2; 8 bases are shared with TRBD1. The CDR3 is 13 amino acids. V gave up 6 bases and J gave up 7 bases; unmatched junction bases: 8. CDR1 is SGHDT and CDR2 is YYEEEE in the germline V gene. CDR3 loop: CASTFGTGFGYTF. CDR3 coding DNA: TGTGCCAGCACCTTCGGGACAGGCTTTGGCTACACCTTC.

This clone was observed a single time. The rearrangement joins TRBV7-3 to TRBJ2-1, with 10 nucleotides matching TRBD2. V lost 6 bases, J lost 0 bases, and 5 bases stayed unmatched. CDR3 length: 16 amino acids. Germline V CDR1 and CDR2: SGHTA, FQGTGA. The chain's CDR3 is CASSPLAGGSYNEQFF. The CDR3 coding sequence is TGTGCCAGCAGTCCTTTAGCGGGGGGCTCCTACAATGAGCAGTTCTTC.

The chain couples TRBV13 to TRBJ2-2; D remains ambiguous. The germline V and J ends were trimmed by 5 bases and 2 bases, with 3 bases remaining between them. Germline loops: CDR1 PRHDT, CDR2 FYEKMQ (reference sequence). The CDR3 covers 12 residues. The CDR3 DNA reads TGTGCCAGCAGCCCAAACACCGGGGAGCTGTTTTTT. This sequence encodes CASSPNTGELFF.

The rearrangement uses TRBV5-5 and TRBJ1-6; tentatively, D is TRBD1 (5 bases). V was shortened by 4 bases and J by 7 bases, with 15 bases between the two germline ends. Germline CDR1 and CDR2: SGHKS and YYEKEE (reference sequence). This CDR3 has 15 residues. CDR3 sequence reads: CASSPDGGRNSPLHF. In nucleotides, the CDR3 is TGTGCCAGCAGCCCTGACGGGGGACGGAATTCACCCCTCCACTTT.

The V gene is TRBV11-3, the J gene TRBJ2-5, with 7 positions matching TRBD2. The CDR3 runs to 14 residues. J lost 6 bases, V lost 3 bases, and 7 bases had no gene match. The germline V gene encodes CDR1 SGHNT and CDR2 YENEEA. The CDR3 nucleotides read TGTGCCAGCAGCTTCTGGCCTAGCGGAAAGACCCAGTACTTC. Protein product: CASSFWPSGKTQYF.

The chain employs TRBV11-2 and TRBJ1-2; TRBD1 is a possible D gene (6 bases). The CDR3 sequence is 16 residues long. Per germline, CDR1 SGHAT and CDR2 FQNNGV. V was clipped by 5 bases and J by 4 bases, with 20 bases between them. The CDR3 reads CASSHHTQGYSYGYTF. For the CDR3, the DNA is TGTGCCAGCAGCCATCATACCCAGGGGTATAGCTATGGCTACACCTTC.

The V call is TRBV9, the J call TRBJ2-1; 7 bases are a match to TRBD2. J lost 0 bases, V lost 0 bases, and 3 bases had no gene match. This CDR3 is 16 amino acids long. CDR1 SGDLS and CDR2 YYNGEE come from the germline V gene. CDR3 region: CASSVGWGGSYNEQFF. The CDR3 coding sequence is TGTGCCAGCAGCGTAGGGTGGGGGGGCTCCTACAATGAGCAGTTCTTC.

This clone was seen once. This sample also contains other DNA sequences that code for the same CDR3. The rearrangement uses TRBV6-4 and TRBJ2-3; D not resolved. This CDR3 is 12 amino acids long. The germline CDR1 and CDR2 sequences are MRHNA and SNTAGT. Trimming left V 0 bases short and J 5 bases short, with 3 bases between. CDR3 amino acids: CASSDSGDTQYF. CDR3 bases: TGTGCCAGCAGTGACTCTGGAGATACGCAGTATTTT.

The chain is built from TRBV19 and TRBJ2-2; D is possibly TRBD1 (5 bases). CDR1 LNHDA and CDR2 SQIVND come from the germline V gene (reference sequence). V shed 6 bases and J shed 7 bases, with 12 bases lying between them. The CDR3 totals 13 residues. CDR3 sequence: CASRGPVVGELFF. The CDR3 coding sequence is TGTGCCAGTAGGGGGCCGGTTGTCGGGGAGCTGTTTTTT. The variable domain in full, with the rest retrieved from reference TRBV19 and TRBJ2-2, is DGGITQSPKYLFRKEGQNVTLSCEQNLNHDAMYWYRQDPGQGLRLIYYSQIVNDFQKGDIAEGYSVSREKKESFPLTVTSAQKNPTAFYLCASRGPVVGELFFGEGSRLTVL.

This chain joins TRBV27 and TRBJ1-1; D uncertain. The CDR3 has 14 amino acids. The germline V gene encodes CDR1 MNHEY and CDR2 SMNVEV (reference sequence). Trimming left V 4 bases short and J 0 bases short, with 9 bases between. This CDR3 reads CASSSGFMNTEAFF. CDR3 DNA: TGTGCCAGCAGTTCTGGATTCATGAACACTGAAGCTTTCTTT.

This clone was found a few times. The V gene is TRBV15, the J gene TRBJ1-6; D remains unclear. CDR1 is LNHNV and CDR2 is YYDKDF in the germline V gene (reference sequence). CDR3 length equals 14 residues. The germline V and J ends were trimmed by 0 bases and 7 bases, with 7 bases remaining between them. DNA of the CDR3: TGTGCCACCAGCAGAGATCTAACGAATTCACCCCTCCACTTT. This translates into CATSRDLTNSPLHF.

This clone was observed once. The rearrangement joins TRBV28 to TRBJ2-7; 9 bases line up with TRBD1. Trimming took 2 bases from V and 3 from J; bases not matched to a gene: 5. The CDR3 loop spans 15 amino acids. The germline V gene has CDR1 MDHEN and CDR2 SYDVKM. The DNA of the CDR3 is TGTGCCAGCAGTTTAGAGGACAGGGGTTACTACGAGCAGTACTTC. Its translation: CASSLEDRGYYEQYF. Supplemented by reference TRBV28 and TRBJ2-7, the full variable domain reads DVKVTQSSRYLVKRTGEKVFLECVQDMDHENMFWYRQDPGLGLRLIYFSYDVKMKEKGDIPEGYSVSREKKERFSLILESASTNQTSMYLCASSLEDRGYYEQYFGPGTRLTVT.

The chain has TRBV7-8 and TRBJ1-1, with D possibly TRBD1 on 6 matching bases. Per the germline V gene, CDR1 is SGHVS and CDR2 is FQNEAQ. V was cut by 1 base and J by 1 base, with 13 bases left in between. This CDR3 is built from 16 residues. CDR3: CASSLGEGGTNTEAFF. CDR3 bases: TGTGCCAGCAGCTTAGGGGAGGGGGGGACGAACACTGAAGCTTTCTTT.